The 23 T cell receptor beta chains below all came from one sample that was sequenced in a study of T cells in Graves' hyperthyroidism and ophthalmopathy. Amplification of TCR beta CDR3 regions used RNA as the template. The HTBI primer set served for first-round RT-PCR of the TCR CDR3. A single record per CDR3 protein comes from TCRdb applying MiXCR to the multiplex PCR reads. This table has hundreds of thousands of distinct CDR3 sequences, more than 45% appearing once. The sample consisted of peripheral blood or thyroid tissue (not recorded which). The source of these receptors is a woman between 18 and 30 years old with Graves' hyperthyroidism.

This clonotype was observed once. The chain's CDR3 is CASSFLSGTLPYEQYF. CDR3 coding DNA: TGTGCCAGCAGCTTCCTCTCCGGGACACTGCCCTACGAGCAGTACTTC. V gene TRBV7-9 combines with J gene TRBJ2-7; D might be TRBD1 (6 bases). V was trimmed by 3 bases and J by 2 bases, leaving 17 bases between them. Germline loops: CDR1 SEHNR, CDR2 FQNEAQ (reference sequence). The CDR3 contains 16 residues. The full variable domain, completed using reference TRBV7-9 and TRBJ2-7, is DTGVSQNPRHKITKRGQNVTFRCDPISEHNRLYWYRQTLGQGPEFLTYFQNEAQLEKSRLLSDRFSAERPKGSFSTLEIQRTEQGDSAMYLCASSFLSGTLPYEQYFGPGTRLTVT.

This clonotype has only a few counts. The chain couples TRBV10-1 to TRBJ2-2, with D possibly matching TRBD1 (6 bases). Germline V gives CDR1 WNHNN, CDR2 SYGVQD (reference sequence). Trimming cost V 3 bases and J 6 bases, with 14 bases left between them. The CDR3 extends over 15 amino acids. CDR3 sequence: CASSEAGTSAGELFF. CDR3 DNA: TGCGCCAGCAGTGAAGCCGGGACATCGGCCGGGGAGCTGTTTTTT.

The genes are TRBV24-1 and TRBJ1-3, with D possibly matching TRBD1 (5 bases). The V and J ends lost 4 bases and 8 bases respectively, with 20 bases between them. The CDR3 sequence is 16 residues long. CDR1 and CDR2 from the germline V gene are KGHDR and SFDVKD. CDR3 region: CATSDPRRDYGYTIYF. The CDR3 DNA follows: TGTGCCACCAGTGACCCCCGCCGGGACTATGGCTACACCATATATTTT.

In this sample, this clonotype turned up many times. The chain is built from TRBV29-1 and TRBJ2-7, with D possibly called TRBD1 or TRBD2 (5 bases each). Germline V gives CDR1 SQVTM, CDR2 ANQGSEA. This CDR3 region has 12 residues. Trimming took 7 bases from V and 3 from J, leaving 13 bases between them. The CDR3 here is CSGGDVFYEQYF. Written as DNA, the CDR3 is TGCAGCGGAGGGGACGTCTTCTACGAGCAGTACTTC.

The J gene is TRBJ2-7, the V gene TRBV12-3 or TRBV12-4; D assignment may be TRBD1 or TRBD2 (5 bases each). The CDR3 consists of 12 residues. V was clipped by 6 bases and J by 6 bases, with 12 bases between them. The CDR3 sequence is CASSTSGSEQYF. CDR3 nucleotides: TGTGCCAGCAGCACTTCAGGGAGCGAGCAGTACTTC.

This clonotype appeared many times. The chain combines TRBV2 with TRBJ1-5, with D unresolved. The CDR3 has 13 amino acids. CDR1 and CDR2 from the germline V gene are SNHLY and FYNNEI. V gave up 2 bases and J gave up 5 bases, with 7 bases separating them. CDR3 region: CASSEYGDQPQHF. Written as DNA, the CDR3 is TGTGCCAGCAGTGAATACGGAGATCAGCCCCAGCATTTT.

The chain recombines TRBV7-9 with TRBJ2-7; weak D call: TRBD2 (6 bases). The CDR3 has 14 residues. CDR1 SEHNR and CDR2 FQNEAQ come from the germline V gene (reference sequence). The ends were cut back, 5 bases at V and 7 bases at J, with 18 bases in the middle. The CDR3 DNA sequence: TGTGCCAGCAGCGCCAGACTAGGATTGTGGGAGCAGTACTTC. It codes for CASSARLGLWEQYF.

This clonotype was seen only a few times. The chain employs TRBV12-3 or TRBV12-4 and TRBJ1-5; D uncertain. V shed 6 bases and J shed 5 bases, with 14 bases lying between them. The CDR3 has 14 amino acids. DNA for the CDR3: TGTGCCAGCAGCCTAGGGTTTGGAGATCAGCCCCAGCATTTT. It codes for CASSLGFGDQPQHF.

The chain has TRBV29-1 and TRBJ1-2, with TRBD1 matching 9 bases. V trimming: 7 bases; J trimming: 0 bases; junction bases outside the gene matches: 6. This CDR3 is 14 amino acids long. Germline V gene sequence: CDR1 SQVTM, CDR2 ANQGSEA. The CDR3 reads CSAAGTGTNYGYTF. The DNA for the CDR3 is TGCAGCGCAGCCGGGACAGGGACTAACTATGGCTACACCTTC.

The V gene is TRBV19, the J gene TRBJ1-4; D may be TRBD1 (6 bases). The V gene's germline CDR1 is LNHDA and CDR2 SQIVND (reference sequence). CDR3 size: 12 residues. The V end lost 11 bases, the J end lost 6 bases, and 13 bases lay between the germline ends. The chain's CDR3 is CAVGDTDEKLFF. The DNA for the CDR3 is TGTGCCGTTGGGGACACGGATGAAAAACTGTTTTTT.

This chain links TRBV20-1 with TRBJ2-5, with TRBD1 identical over 7 bases. The CDR3 totals 15 residues. The ends lost 0 bases at V and 2 bases at J; junction bases unmatched: 6. Germline V lookup: CDR1 DFQATT, CDR2 SNEGSKA (reference sequence). The CDR3 DNA reads TGCAGTGCTAGAGATATTGGCAGGGGGCAAGAGACCCAGTACTTC. Protein product: CSARDIGRGQETQYF.

This clonotype was detected ten times or more. The CDR3: CASSEGGGIDTGELFF. CDR3 DNA sequence: TGTGCCAGCAGCGAAGGGGGCGGGATCGACACCGGGGAGCTGTTTTTT. The chain links TRBV7-8 to TRBJ2-2; possible D gene TRBD1, 7 bases. Trimming took off 5 bases at V and 3 bases at J, with 16 bases between the two ends. Germline V gene lookup returns CDR1 SGHVS and CDR2 FQNEAQ. This CDR3 is 16 amino acids long. Full variable domain (rest looked up from reference TRBV7-8 and TRBJ2-2): GAGVSQSPRYKVAKRGQDVALRCDPISGHVSLFWYQQALGQGPEFLTYFQNEAQLDKSGLPSDRFFAERPEGSVSTLKIQRTQQEDSAVYLCASSEGGGIDTGELFFGEGSRLTVL.

This clonotype was detected only once. This chain uses TRBV2 with TRBJ1-1; D unclear. Germline CDR1 reads SNHLY; CDR2 reads FYNNEI. There are 14 residues in the CDR3. V was trimmed by 5 bases and J by 4 bases, leaving 14 bases between them. The CDR3 nucleotides read TGTGCCAGCAGTCAAGATCCGGCCGCCACTGAAGCTTTCTTT. Translated, it gives CASSQDPAATEAFF.

On this clonotype itself: A much larger clone differs from this one at a single base, so this may be a read error. No conserved phenylalanine or tryptophan ends this CDR3, so it is likely a read error. The genes are TRBV2 and TRBJ1-1, with a possible D match to TRBD1 (6 bases). Germline CDR1 is SNHLY and CDR2 is FYNNEI. V lost 6 bases, J lost 9 bases, and 11 bases lay in between. The CDR3 runs 11 residues. The CDR3 is CASSLTGKAFL. The DNA of the CDR3 is TGTGCCAGCAGCTTGACAGGCAAAGCTTTCCTT.

V and J are TRBV10-3 and TRBJ1-5, with D uncertain. The V end lost 4 bases, the J end lost 0 bases, and 13 bases lay between the germline ends. This CDR3 contains 16 residues. From germline, CDR1 is ENHRY and CDR2 SYGVKD. The DNA of the CDR3 is TGTGCCATCAGTGCTAGCCCAGATTATAGCAATCAGCCCCAGCATTTT. It translates to CAISASPDYSNQPQHF.

This clonotype occurred a few times. The chain uses TRBV7-8 and TRBJ1-4; a weak D match, TRBD1 (5 bases). The germline V and J ends were trimmed by 3 bases and 8 bases, with 25 bases remaining between them. Germline V gene sequence: CDR1 SGHVS, CDR2 FQNEAQ. The CDR3 runs 18 residues. The CDR3 DNA follows: TGTGCCAGCAGCTTTGATAGATTGAAGGCAGGAGGGACCGAAAAACTGTTTTTT. Its protein is CASSFDRLKAGGTEKLFF.

This rearrangement joins TRBV29-1 to TRBJ1-5, with 8 bases that match TRBD1. Germline V lookup: CDR1 SQVTM, CDR2 ANQGSEA. The J segment lost 6 bases and the V segment lost 8 bases, leaving 9 bases of the junction unmatched. The CDR3 is made up of 13 amino acids. The CDR3 region has the DNA TGCAGCTACGGGGACAGGAGGGGTCAGCCCCAGCATTTT. This encodes CSYGDRRGQPQHF.

As for this clonotype: A junction boundary mismatches the germline segment, possibly from a read error. V usage is TRBV15 and J usage is TRBJ2-2; D possibly corresponds to TRBD1 (6 bases). Germline V gene lookup returns CDR1 LNHNV and CDR2 YYDKDF (reference sequence). This CDR3 is 12 amino acids long. CDR3 in DNA: TGTGCCACCAGCAGAGGGGCAGGGGAGCTGCTTTTT. Translation gives CATSRGAGELLF.

This clonotype showed up many times. This chain uses TRBV7-9 with TRBJ1-5, with D unclear. V gave up 4 bases and J gave up 0 bases, with 4 bases separating them. This CDR3 contains 13 residues. Looked up from germline, CDR1 is SEHNR and CDR2 is FQNEAQ (reference sequence). This CDR3 reads CASSSGSNQPQHF. CDR3 nucleotides: TGTGCCAGCAGCTCCGGTAGCAATCAGCCCCAGCATTTT.

The chain joins TRBV6-5 to TRBJ1-1; 9 positions match TRBD1. The CDR3 has 21 residues. V shed 0 bases, J shed 0 bases, and the junction held 17 bases outside the gene matches. Germline CDR1 is MNHEY and CDR2 is SVGAGI. CDR3 in amino acids: CASSYSIGTGYTRGMNTEAFF. As DNA, the CDR3 is TGTGCCAGCAGTTACTCGATAGGGACAGGGTATACGAGGGGCATGAACACTGAAGCTTTCTTT.

In its sample, this clonotype was seen many times. The CDR3 region has the DNA TGTGCCACCAGCCCCCCCCCAGGCAATCAGCCCCAGCATTTT. It specifies CATSPPPGNQPQHF. This chain links TRBV15 with TRBJ1-5, with D hard to call. The CDR3 covers 14 residues. Germline CDR1 LNHNV, CDR2 YYDKDF (reference sequence). Trimming pared 5 bases from V and 2 bases from J, leaving 10 bases between.

This clonotype has a handful of counts. The rearrangement uses TRBV5-1 and TRBJ1-2; the D is unclear. There are 14 residues in the CDR3. Germline CDR1 SGHRS, CDR2 YFSETQ. V shed 0 bases and J shed 8 bases, with 14 bases lying between them. This CDR3 is CASSLELLSGGYTF. In DNA form, the CDR3 reads TGCGCCAGCAGCTTGGAGCTGCTCAGTGGCGGCTACACCTTC.

With regard to this clonotype: This may be a read error, as it is one base from a much larger clone. The chain recombines TRBV2 with TRBJ1-5, with D possibly TRBD1 on 5 matching bases. The CDR3 is made up of 15 amino acids. CDR1 is SNHLY, CDR2 FYNNEI, per germline. The CDR3 reads CVSREDSLGNQPQHF. The CDR3 DNA sequence: TGTGTCAGCAGGGAGGATTCGTTGGGCAATCAGCCCCAGCATTTT.